The rows below give T cell receptor beta chains drawn from one sample of a study of human T cells and chemical hapten exposure. TCRdb re-called the RACE reads through MiXCR, storing one row per CDR3 protein. The data contain roughly 100,000 distinct CDR3 sequences, about 8.6% of them singletons. Sequenced material: whole blood. These receptors originate from a female donor in good health. Some clones in this sample may be carry-over from other donors' samples. The CDR3 runs from the conserved cysteine through the conserved F or W. Fields, in order: D gene, J gene, V gene, clone size, CDR3 protein, CDR3 DNA. A D gene is named only where the DNA matches it firmly. The size entry is marked missing in some rows and otherwise reads once, few, many or a size class.

TRBD1	TRBJ1-1	TRBV6-2/TRBV6-3	.	CASILREGATKTEAFF	TGTGCCAGCATCCTGAGGGAGGGGGCGACGAAAACTGAAGCTTTCTTT
.	TRBJ2-5	TRBV24-1	many	CATSDSGVETQYF	TGTGCCACCAGTGATTCGGGAGTCGAGACCCAGTACTTC
.	TRBJ1-6	TRBV5-5	.	CASSLVLYNSPLHF	TGTGCCAGCAGCCTCGTCTTGTATAATTCACCCCTCCACTTT
TRBD2	TRBJ2-1	TRBV11-2	few	CASSPIAGGFYSNEQFF	TGTGCCAGCAGCCCCATAGCGGGAGGTTTTTATTCCAATGAGCAGTTCTTC
.	TRBJ1-5	TRBV2	many	CASSGTSYSNQPQHF	TGTGCCAGCAGTGGTACATCATATAGCAATCAGCCCCAGCATTTT
.	TRBJ2-3	TRBV29-1	many	CSVRTHYLNTDTQYF	TGCAGCGTCCGGACTCATTACCTCAACACAGATACGCAGTATTTT
.	TRBJ2-7	TRBV6-2/TRBV6-3	few	CASSSGLGPYEQYF	TGTGCCAGCAGTTCGGGGCTCGGACCCTACGAGCAGTACTTC
.	TRBJ1-6	TRBV5-1	few	CASSADGPSSYNSPLHF	TGCGCCAGCAGCGCGGACGGACCAAGCTCCTATAATTCACCCCTCCACTTT
.	TRBJ2-3	TRBV6-4	.	CASSDRAKDTQYF	TGTGCCAGCAGTGACAGGGCCAAAGATACGCAGTATTTT
.	TRBJ1-2	TRBV7-2	.	CASSLDGGLGYTF	TGTGCCAGCAGCTTAGATGGAGGGTTGGGCTACACCTTC
TRBD2	TRBJ2-5	TRBV5-5	.	CASSWTSGKETQYF	TGTGCCAGCAGCTGGACTAGCGGGAAAGAGACCCAGTACTTC
.	TRBJ2-1	TRBV2	few	CASQVVRFYNEQFF	TGTGCCAGCCAGGTCGTCCGATTTTACAATGAGCAGTTCTTC
TRBD1	TRBJ2-3	TRBV3-1	few	CASSQVDRGTDTQYF	TGTGCCAGCAGCCAAGTGGACAGGGGTACAGATACGCAGTATTTT
TRBD1	TRBJ2-4	TRBV5-1	few	CASSITGGEGAKNIQYF	TGCGCCAGCAGCATTACAGGGGGCGAAGGAGCCAAAAACATTCAGTACTTC
.	TRBJ1-4	TRBV7-2	many	CASSLQGEKLFF	TGTGCCAGCAGCTTACAGGGGGAAAAACTGTTTTTT
TRBD1	TRBJ1-2	TRBV29-1	.	CSVKTGPNYGYTF	TGCAGCGTCAAGACAGGGCCCAACTATGGCTACACCTTC
TRBD2	TRBJ2-1	TRBV7-9	few	CASSHGGEYGEQFF	TGTGCCAGCAGCCATGGGGGGGAATATGGGGAGCAGTTCTTC
.	TRBJ1-6	TRBV7-2	many	CASSFTPGANSPLHF	TGTGCCAGCAGCTTCACCCCAGGGGCTAATTCACCCCTCCACTTT
.	TRBJ1-5	TRBV6-2/TRBV6-3	.	CASSYNRDQPQHF	TGTGCCAGCAGTTACAACAGGGATCAGCCCCAGCATTTT
TRBD2	TRBJ2-1	TRBV6-2/TRBV6-3	few	CASSQGLASNEQFF	TGTGCCAGCAGTCAGGGACTAGCGTCCAATGAGCAGTTCTTC
.	TRBJ1-1	TRBV12-3/TRBV12-4	.	CASRHDSLNTEAFF	TGTGCCAGCAGACACGACAGTCTGAACACTGAAGCTTTCTTT
TRBD1	TRBJ2-2	TRBV29-1	.	CSAIPGQGLSRELFF	TGCAGCGCGATACCGGGACAGGGGTTATCTAGGGAGCTGTTTTTT
TRBD1	TRBJ1-2	TRBV7-9	.	CASSHQRTGDYGYTF	TGTGCCAGCAGCCATCAGAGGACAGGCGATTATGGCTACACCTTC
TRBD1	TRBJ1-1	TRBV20-1	.	CSASNNRGGTEAFF	TGCAGTGCTAGTAACAACAGGGGAGGTACTGAAGCTTTCTTT
.	TRBJ1-4	TRBV30	.	CAWTGNCNEKLFF	TGTGCCTGGACAGGGAACTGTAATGAAAAACTGTTTTTT
TRBD1	TRBJ1-1	TRBV12-3/TRBV12-4	.	CASRGTENTEAFF	TGTGCCAGCAGGGGGACAGAGAACACTGAAGCTTTCTTT
.	TRBJ1-5	TRBV7-2	few	CASSPARNSNQPQHF	TGTGCCAGCAGCCCCGCCCGAAATAGCAATCAGCCCCAGCATTTT
.	TRBJ2-7	TRBV27	many	CASSSGRRRVESYF	TGTGCCAGCAGCTCCGGAAGACGGAGGGTCGAATCCTACTTC
TRBD2	TRBJ2-3	TRBV3-1	many	CASSQDATSAQYF	TGTGCCAGCAGCCAAGATGCGACTAGCGCGCAGTATTTT
.	TRBJ1-1	TRBV6-6	few	CASGLGNTEAFF	TGTGCCAGCGGTTTAGGTAACACTGAAGCTTTCTTT
TRBD2	TRBJ2-3	TRBV19	few	CASTKLAGGRPDTQYF	TGTGCCAGTACTAAACTAGCGGGAGGTCGCCCAGATACGCAGTATTTT
TRBD2	TRBJ2-1	TRBV5-1	.	CASSLSASGMNEQFF	TGCGCCAGCAGCTTGTCGGCTAGCGGGATGAATGAGCAGTTCTTC
.	TRBJ2-1	TRBV29-1	few	CSVELVWGGESSYNEQFF	TGCAGCGTTGAATTGGTTTGGGGTGGCGAGAGCTCCTACAATGAGCAGTTCTTC
TRBD1	TRBJ2-1	TRBV5-1	.	CASSLGQGALDEQFF	TGCGCCAGCAGCTTGGGTCAGGGGGCATTGGATGAGCAGTTCTTC
.	TRBJ2-1	TRBV20-1	.	CSASQRYNEQFF	TGCAGTGCCAGTCAGCGGTACAATGAGCAGTTCTTC
TRBD2	TRBJ2-1	TRBV7-9	few	CASSPTHRAGGRNEQFF	TGTGCCAGCAGCCCTACCCATCGGGCGGGAGGGCGCAATGAGCAGTTCTTC
TRBD1	TRBJ2-1	TRBV13	many	CASSTGQGERNEQFF	TGTGCCAGCAGCACCGGACAGGGAGAGAGGAATGAGCAGTTCTTC
TRBD2	TRBJ2-3	TRBV11-2	few	CASSLVAGSSTDTQYF	TGTGCCAGCAGCTTAGTAGCGGGAAGCTCCACAGATACGCAGTATTTT
.	TRBJ2-7	TRBV10-3	.	CAIRAGTQSSYEQYF	TGTGCCATCAGAGCCGGGACACAGAGCTCCTACGAGCAGTACTTC
.	TRBJ1-3	TRBV12-3/TRBV12-4	many	CASVSTGSGNTIYF	TGTGCCAGCGTCTCGACAGGCTCTGGAAACACCATATATTTT
TRBD1	TRBJ1-2	TRBV28	few	CASSLVGQGLEGYTF	TGTGCCAGCAGTTTAGTGGGACAGGGGCTGGAGGGCTACACCTTC
.	TRBJ2-4	TRBV5-1	many	CASSLDQNIQYF	TGCGCCAGCAGCTTGGACCAAAACATTCAGTACTTC
TRBD1	TRBJ2-7	TRBV11-2	many	CASSSGTGSYEQYF	TGTGCCAGCAGCTCCGGGACAGGCTCCTACGAGCAGTACTTC
.	TRBJ1-4	TRBV28	.	CASSLQGRTTGEKLFF	TGTGCCAGCAGTCTCCAGGGCAGGACTACCGGTGAAAAACTGTTTTTT
.	TRBJ1-5	TRBV6-2/TRBV6-3	few	CASSYTQRKGRGSNQPQHF	TGTGCCAGCAGTTACACCCAGCGGAAAGGGAGGGGGAGCAATCAGCCCCAGCATTTT
.	TRBJ1-4	TRBV27	many	CASSFSETNEKLFF	TGTGCCAGCAGTTTCTCGGAAACTAATGAAAAACTGTTTTTT
TRBD1	TRBJ1-1	TRBV6-6	few	CASSHRGQLAFF	TGTGCCAGCAGCCACAGGGGTCAGTTAGCTTTCTTT
TRBD2	TRBJ2-3	TRBV10-3	.	CAISESMSAGVRDTQYF	TGTGCCATCAGTGAGTCGATGTCAGCGGGAGTGAGGGATACGCAGTATTTT
.	TRBJ2-7	TRBV3-1	many	CASSPHHGYSYEQYF	TGTGCCAGCAGCCCTCACCACGGGTACTCCTACGAGCAGTACTTC
.	TRBJ1-2	TRBV7-2	few	CASSLAGQAGLGYTF	TGTGCCAGCAGCTTAGCCGGCCAGGCCGGATTGGGCTACACCTTC
TRBD1	TRBJ2-4	TRBV7-2	few	CASSIGTGENIQYF	TGTGCCAGCAGTATCGGGACAGGGGAAAACATTCAGTACTTC
.	TRBJ1-1	TRBV20-1	.	CSAGDTGQNTEAFF	TGCAGTGCTGGAGATACTGGACAGAACACTGAAGCTTTCTTT
.	TRBJ2-7	TRBV3-2	few	CASSLPGTSGRASYEQYF	TGTGCCAGCAGCCTTCCCGGGACTAGCGGGAGGGCATCCTACGAGCAGTACTTC
TRBD2	TRBJ2-1	TRBV28	many	CASSFSGREDEQFF	TGTGCCAGCAGTTTTAGCGGGAGGGAGGATGAGCAGTTCTTC